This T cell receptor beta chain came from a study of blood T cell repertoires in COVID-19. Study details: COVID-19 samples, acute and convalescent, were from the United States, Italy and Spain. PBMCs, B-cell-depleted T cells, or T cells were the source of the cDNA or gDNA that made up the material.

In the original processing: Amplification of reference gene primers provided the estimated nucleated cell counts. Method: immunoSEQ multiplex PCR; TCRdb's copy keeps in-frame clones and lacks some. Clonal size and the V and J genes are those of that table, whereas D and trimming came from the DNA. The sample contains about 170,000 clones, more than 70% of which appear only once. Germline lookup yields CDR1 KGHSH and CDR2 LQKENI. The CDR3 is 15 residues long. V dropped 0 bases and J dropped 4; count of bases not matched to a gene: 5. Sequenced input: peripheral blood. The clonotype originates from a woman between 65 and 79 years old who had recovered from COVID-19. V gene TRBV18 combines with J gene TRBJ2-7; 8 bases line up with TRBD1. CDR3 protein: CASSPPGQGRYEQYF. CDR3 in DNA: TGTGCCAGCTCACCACCCGGACAGGGCCGATACGAGCAGTACTTC.